The TCR beta chain described here comes from a study of blood T cell repertoires in COVID-19. Data came from immunoSEQ multiplex PCR; TCRdb stores just in-frame clones and leaves some out. The data hold a few hundred thousand clones, with about 90% observed a single time. Germline V lookup: CDR1 WNHNN, CDR2 SYGVQD (reference sequence). The trim removed 5 bases at V and 0 bases at J, leaving 1 base unmatched. The length of the CDR3 is 14 residues. V usage is TRBV10-1 and J usage is TRBJ2-7, with 10 positions matching TRBD2. This sequence was found in a person aged 18 to 35 with COVID-19, enrolled during active disease. The specimen sequenced was peripheral blood. The CDR3 reads CASSPSGSSYEQYF. In nucleotides, the CDR3 is TGCGCCAGCAGTCCTAGCGGGAGCTCCTACGAGCAGTACTTC.